The rows below give T cell receptor beta chains drawn from one sample of a study of response to subunit inactivated influenza vaccine. MiXCR was run by TCRdb on the RT-PCR reads, yielding one entry per CDR3 protein. The sample holds roughly 570,000 distinct CDR3 sequences, 13% to 15% seen once. The source was PBMCs from blood, collected 11 to 12 days after vaccination. Receptors originate from a man in his fifties who received an inactivated influenza vaccine. Both conserved end residues are part of each CDR3. The order of the fields is V gene, clone size, J gene, D gene, CDR3 length, CDR3 protein, CDR3 DNA. The D gene is left open where the match is weak. Only part of the rows carry a size: once, few, many, or a class if the clone is expanded.

v_gene: TRBV29-1
abundance: few
j_gene: TRBJ2-7
d_gene: TRBD1
len: 16
CDR3aa: CSVLSEDRESSYEQYF
CDR3nt: TGCAGCGTTCTCTCCGAGGACAGGGAGAGCTCCTACGAGCAGTACTTC

v_gene: TRBV5-1
abundance: -
j_gene: TRBJ1-1
d_gene: -
len: 16
CDR3aa: CASSLAGGAVGTEAFF
CDR3nt: TGCGCCAGCAGCTTGGCCGGTGGGGCGGTGGGAACTGAAGCTTTCTTT

v_gene: TRBV5-1
abundance: few
j_gene: TRBJ2-3
d_gene: -
len: 16
CDR3aa: CASSRRGHERTDTQYF
CDR3nt: TGCGCCAGCAGCCGTCGCGGACACGAACGCACAGATACGCAGTATTTT

v_gene: TRBV5-1
abundance: -
j_gene: TRBJ2-3
d_gene: -
len: 15
CDR3aa: CASNPGPQKADTQYF
CDR3nt: TGCGCCAGCAACCCGGGACCCCAGAAGGCGGATACGCAGTATTTT

v_gene: TRBV6-5
abundance: few
j_gene: TRBJ1-1
d_gene: -
len: 14
CDR3aa: CASSLGGFGTEAFF
CDR3nt: TGTGCCAGCAGTTTGGGCGGCTTTGGGACTGAAGCTTTCTTT

v_gene: TRBV6-1
abundance: few
j_gene: TRBJ1-5
d_gene: TRBD1
len: 15
CDR3aa: CASKHRGLNNQPQHF
CDR3nt: TGTGCCAGCAAGCACAGGGGACTTAACAATCAGCCCCAGCATTTT

v_gene: TRBV11-2
abundance: few
j_gene: TRBJ2-2
d_gene: -
len: 16
CDR3aa: CASSPVFRPNTGELFF
CDR3nt: TGTGCCAGCAGCCCTGTTTTCCGACCGAACACCGGGGAGCTGTTTTTT

v_gene: TRBV20-1
abundance: few
j_gene: TRBJ1-1
d_gene: -
len: 11
CDR3aa: CSARVELEAFF
CDR3nt: TGCAGTGCTAGAGTCGAGTTAGAAGCTTTCTTT

v_gene: TRBV2
abundance: few
j_gene: TRBJ2-2
d_gene: -
len: 17
CDR3aa: CASRDFLGRDNTGELFF
CDR3nt: TGTGCCAGCAGGGACTTTTTGGGCAGGGACAACACCGGGGAGCTGTTTTTT

v_gene: TRBV30
abundance: -
j_gene: TRBJ2-3
d_gene: -
len: 13
CDR3aa: CAWSWGGTDTQYF
CDR3nt: TGTGCCTGGAGTTGGGGGGGCACAGATACGCAGTATTTT

v_gene: TRBV5-5
abundance: many
j_gene: TRBJ1-4
d_gene: -
len: 11
CDR3aa: CASSPPGKLFF
CDR3nt: TGTGCCAGCAGCCCCCCTGGAAAACTGTTTTTT

v_gene: TRBV4-3
abundance: many
j_gene: TRBJ2-1
d_gene: TRBD2
len: 16
CDR3aa: CASSQDWGLAVNEQFF
CDR3nt: TGCGCCAGCAGCCAAGATTGGGGCCTAGCGGTGAATGAGCAGTTCTTC

v_gene: TRBV10-3
abundance: few
j_gene: TRBJ1-1
d_gene: -
len: 14
CDR3aa: CAISESSGITEAFF
CDR3nt: TGTGCCATCAGTGAGTCCTCGGGGATCACTGAAGCTTTCTTT

v_gene: TRBV12-3/TRBV12-4
abundance: -
j_gene: TRBJ1-2
d_gene: -
len: 13
CDR3aa: CASSEGPGSGYTF
CDR3nt: TGTGCCAGCAGCGAGGGCCCCGGCAGTGGCTACACCTTC

v_gene: TRBV3-1
abundance: few
j_gene: TRBJ2-1
d_gene: -
len: 11
CDR3aa: CASSRTQEQFF
CDR3nt: TGTGCCAGCAGCCGAACACAAGAGCAGTTCTTC

v_gene: TRBV4-1
abundance: -
j_gene: TRBJ1-1
d_gene: -
len: 16
CDR3aa: CASSQDLRTKNTEAFF
CDR3nt: TGCGCCAGCAGCCAAGATCTTCGGACCAAGAACACTGAAGCTTTCTTT